The 24 T cell receptor beta chains given below trace back to one sample, sequenced in a study of T cell changes during pregnancy in multiple sclerosis. Generated by immunoSEQ multiplex PCR, the TCRdb table keeps only in-frame clones and is missing some. The table lists approximately 99,000 clones, approximately 93% of them singletons, with about 0.95% in the top ten. Sample: peripheral blood, taken after pregnancy. All receptors derive from a female donor with multiple sclerosis, enrolled in a pregnancy study.

This rearrangement joins TRBV27 to TRBJ2-2; TRBD1 matches 8 bases. CDR1 and CDR2 (germline): MNHEY, SMNVEV (reference sequence). V dropped 5 bases and J dropped 7; count of bases not matched to a gene: 9. The CDR3 sequence is 15 residues long. The CDR3 sequence: CASSEGRGRGGELFF. The CDR3 region has the DNA TGTGCCAGCAGTGAAGGCAGGGGGCGGGGCGGGGAGCTGTTTTTT.

This clone was seen a few times. The V and J genes are TRBV19 and TRBJ1-5; possibly TRBD1 for D (5 bases). The V gene's germline CDR1 is LNHDA and CDR2 SQIVND (reference sequence). Trimming removed 7 bases from V and 2 bases from J, with 6 bases in between. The CDR3 has 12 amino acids. CDR3 region: CASKQGNQPQHF. DNA of the CDR3: TGTGCCAGTAAACAGGGCAATCAGCCCCAGCATTTT.

The V and J genes are TRBV5-1 and TRBJ2-2; TRBD2 matches at 9 bases. V shed 3 bases and J 7 bases; nucleotides not matched to a gene: 7. This CDR3 has 15 residues. Germline V lookup: CDR1 SGHRS, CDR2 YFSETQ. DNA for the CDR3: TGCGCCAGCAGCTCGGGACTAGCTGGAGACGGGGAGCTGTTTTTT. This encodes CASSSGLAGDGELFF.

The chain combines TRBV6-6 with TRBJ2-5; possibly TRBD1 for D (5 bases). Germline CDR1 reads MNHNY; CDR2 reads SVGAGI (reference sequence). V was clipped by 6 bases and J by 5 bases, with 19 bases between them. This CDR3 comprises 15 residues. The CDR3 coding sequence is TGTGCCAGCAGGGAACTCGATCTGGCAGGGGAGACCCAGTACTTC. The encoded protein is CASRELDLAGETQYF.

V is TRBV30 and J is TRBJ2-7, with 7 bases lining up with TRBD1. The CDR3 consists of 14 residues. J was trimmed by 0 bases and V by 1 base; bases with no gene match: 3. Germline V gene sequence: CDR1 GTSNPN, CDR2 SVGIG (reference sequence). The CDR3: CAWSEGQPSYEQYF. CDR3 DNA sequence: TGTGCCTGGAGTGAGGGACAGCCCTCCTACGAGCAGTACTTC.

In DNA form, the CDR3 reads TGTGCCAGCAGCTTAAGAAGGGGACAGGAAGCTTTCTTT. Translation: CASSLRRGQEAFF. The J gene is TRBJ1-1, the V gene TRBV6-5, with 7 bases that match TRBD1. J gave up 8 bases and V 6 bases, and 9 bases lay outside the gene matches. Germline CDR1 reads MNHEY; CDR2 reads SVGAGI. This CDR3 is 13 amino acids long.

This chain links TRBV6-4 with TRBJ1-2; 7 positions match TRBD1. Germline trimming cut 6 bases from V and 8 bases from J; bases unmatched to any gene: 15. This CDR3 is 15 amino acids long. Germline lookup yields CDR1 MRHNA and CDR2 SNTAGT. The CDR3 nucleotides are TGTGCCAGCAGACCCCTCCCGGGAGGGGGCTACGGCTACACCTTC. Protein sequence: CASRPLPGGGYGYTF.

This clone was picked up a small number of times. The chain is built from TRBV5-5 and TRBJ1-2; 11 nucleotides agree with TRBD1. V trimming: 3 bases; J trimming: 2 bases; junction bases outside the gene matches: 3. The germline V gene has CDR1 SGHKS and CDR2 YYEKEE (reference sequence). The CDR3 has 15 residues. The CDR3, as DNA: TGTGCCAGCAGCTCTGGGACAGGGGGGAACTATGGCTACACCTTC. It yields the protein CASSSGTGGNYGYTF.

This sequence joins TRBV28 and TRBJ2-1; no reliable D call. This CDR3 has 17 residues. V dropped 2 bases and J dropped 4 bases, with 18 bases sitting between them. CDR1 MDHEN and CDR2 SYDVKM come from the germline V gene. DNA of the CDR3: TGTGCCAGCAGTTTAGCCGCGACAAGGATGAAATACAATGAGCAGTTCTTC. Protein product: CASSLAATRMKYNEQFF.

The rearrangement joins TRBV4-1 to TRBJ1-4; 7 bases match TRBD1. This CDR3 is 15 amino acids long. The germline V gene has CDR1 MGHRA and CDR2 YSYEKL. V lost 4 bases, J lost 8 bases, and 10 bases stayed unmatched. Here the CDR3 reads CASSLYGTVDEKLFF. Here the CDR3 DNA reads TGCGCCAGCAGCCTCTACGGGACAGTCGACGAAAAACTGTTTTTT.

CDR3: CASSDEAAWGDTEAFF. The CDR3 nucleotides are TGTGCCAGCAGTGACGAGGCTGCTTGGGGGGACACTGAAGCTTTCTTT. The chain is built from TRBV25-1 and TRBJ1-1; a possible D gene is TRBD1 (5 bases). The CDR3 has 16 amino acids. Per germline, CDR1 MGHDK and CDR2 SYGVNS. The V and J ends lost 3 bases and 3 bases respectively, with 17 bases between them.

The V gene is TRBV6-5, the J gene TRBJ1-2; 8 positions match TRBD1. Per germline, CDR1 MNHEY and CDR2 SVGAGI. The CDR3 has 15 amino acids. Trimming took 4 bases from V and 5 from J; bases not matched to a gene: 9. The CDR3 DNA reads TGTGCCAGCAGTTCCCGGACAGGGAGGGCGTATGGCTACACCTTC. Protein sequence: CASSSRTGRAYGYTF.

The V gene is TRBV9, the J gene TRBJ2-7; TRBD2 aligns across 8 bases. The length of the CDR3 is 15 residues. Losses at the gene ends were 4 bases for V and 2 bases for J; bases not matched to a gene: 8. Germline assignment: CDR1 SGDLS and CDR2 YYNGEE. CDR3 bases: TGTGCCAGCAGCCTTAGCAGCGGGGGTCCCTACGAGCAGTACTTC. Translated, it gives CASSLSSGGPYEQYF.

The chain recombines TRBV9 with TRBJ2-7; TRBD1 matches 8 bases. The CDR3 length is 14 residues. Germline V gives CDR1 SGDLS, CDR2 YYNGEE. J was trimmed by 8 bases and V by 0 bases; bases with no gene match: 7. The CDR3 sequence: CASSVEAGGSKQYF. For the CDR3, the DNA is TGTGCCAGCAGCGTAGAAGCAGGGGGCAGTAAGCAGTACTTC. Together with reference TRBV9 and TRBJ2-7, the CDR3 gives the full variable domain: DSGVTQTPKHLITATGQRVTLRCSPRSGDLSVYWYQQSLDQGLQFLIQYYNGEERAKGNILERFSAQQFPDLHSELNLSSLELGDSALYFCASSVEAGGSKQYFGPGTRLTVT.

V gene TRBV28 combines with J gene TRBJ1-4, with 9 positions matching TRBD1. CDR1 MDHEN and CDR2 SYDVKM come from the germline V gene. This CDR3 contains 16 residues. V lost 3 bases to trimming and J lost 6 bases; unmatched junction nucleotides: 8. The DNA of the CDR3 is TGTGCCAGCAGTTTCTACCGACAGGGGGAGCATGAAAAACTGTTTTTT. It specifies CASSFYRQGEHEKLFF.

The chain has TRBV19 and TRBJ2-3; 12 bases are a match to TRBD2. This CDR3 is built from 17 residues. The germline CDR1 and CDR2 sequences are LNHDA and SQIVND (reference sequence). The trim removed 2 bases at V and 4 bases at J, leaving 7 bases unmatched. CDR3 in amino acids: CASSIRGLAGFADTQYF. The CDR3 bases are TGTGCCAGTAGTATACGAGGACTAGCGGGGTTCGCAGATACGCAGTATTTT.

This chain connects TRBV18 to TRBJ1-3; no definite D call. With 1 base removed from V and 2 bases from J, the gap between germline ends came to 9 bases. Germline V gene sequence: CDR1 KGHSH, CDR2 LQKENI. The CDR3 totals 15 residues. Here the CDR3 DNA reads TGTGCCAGCTCACCACAGGGAGCGGCTGGAAACACCATATATTTT. It specifies CASSPQGAAGNTIYF.

Here the CDR3 reads CASSLNRGQPQHF. The CDR3 DNA reads as TGTGCCAGCAGCTTAAATCGGGGTCAGCCCCAGCATTTT. This sequence joins TRBV11-2 and TRBJ1-5; D gene unclear. CDR3 size: 13 residues. Per the germline V gene, CDR1 is SGHAT and CDR2 is FQNNGV. Trimming shortened V by 2 bases and J by 6 bases, and 8 bases separated the two germline ends.

CDR3 in amino acids: CASSPGQTGNQPQHF. Here the CDR3 DNA reads TGTGCCAGCTCACCGGGACAGACGGGCAATCAGCCCCAGCATTTT. The gene calls are TRBV18 and TRBJ1-5, with 7 bases fitting TRBD1. The germline gives CDR1 KGHSH, CDR2 LQKENI. The length of the CDR3 is 15 residues. V lost 3 bases and J lost 2; bases outside the gene matches: 4.

The gene calls are TRBV5-1 and TRBJ2-1, with a possible D match to TRBD2 (6 bases). There are 14 residues in the CDR3. CDR1 is SGHRS, CDR2 YFSETQ, per germline. Trimming pared 0 bases from V and 6 bases from J, leaving 10 bases between. The CDR3 sequence: CASSLAGVPNEQFF. The CDR3 DNA reads as TGCGCCAGCAGCTTGGCGGGAGTTCCCAATGAGCAGTTCTTC. Using reference TRBV5-1 and TRBJ2-1 for the parts outside the CDR3, the full variable domain is KAGVTQTPRYLIKTRGQQVTLSCSPISGHRSVSWYQQTPGQGLQFLFEYFSETQRNKGNFPGRFSGRQFSNSRSEMNVSTLELGDSALYLCASSLAGVPNEQFFGPGTRLTVL.

The chain recombines TRBV29-1 with TRBJ2-5; tentative D call: TRBD1 (5 bases). Trimming shortened V by 5 bases and J by 5 bases, and 12 bases separated the two germline ends. The CDR3 consists of 12 residues. Germline CDR1 SQVTM, CDR2 ANQGSEA. The DNA for the CDR3 is TGCAGCGTTCAGGGAATAAGTGAGACCCAGTACTTC. It yields the protein CSVQGISETQYF. Complete variable domain (other parts from reference TRBV29-1 and TRBJ2-5): SAVISQKPSRDICQRGTSLTIQCQVDSQVTMMFWYRQQPGQSLTLIATANQGSEATYESGFVIDKFPISRPNLTFSTLTVSNMSPEDSSIYLCSVQGISETQYFGPGTRLLVL.

The chain has TRBV9 and TRBJ2-1, with 7 bases matching TRBD1. Germline V CDR1 and CDR2: SGDLS, YYNGEE. With 6 bases clipped from V and 2 bases from J, the junction kept 5 bases outside the gene matches. The CDR3 has 14 residues. This CDR3 is CASNLGTAYNEQFF. DNA of the CDR3: TGTGCCAGCAACCTCGGGACAGCCTACAATGAGCAGTTCTTC.

This clone was recorded only once. This chain links TRBV19 with TRBJ2-7; D is perhaps TRBD2 (5 bases). Germline V lookup: CDR1 LNHDA, CDR2 SQIVND (reference sequence). CDR3 length equals 13 residues. Trimming took off 1 base at V and 7 bases at J, with 11 bases between the two ends. CDR3 DNA: TGTGCCAGTAGTATAGGGAGGTCCGGGGAGCAGTACTTC. It is translated as CASSIGRSGEQYF.

The gene calls are TRBV11-2 and TRBJ2-1, with 9 positions matching TRBD2. This CDR3 comprises 15 residues. With V trimmed by 0 bases and J by 7 bases, 4 bases remained unmatched. Per the germline V gene, CDR1 is SGHAT and CDR2 is FQNNGV. The CDR3 here is CASSLEGGRANEQFF. DNA for the CDR3: TGTGCCAGCAGCTTAGAGGGCGGGAGGGCGAATGAGCAGTTCTTC.